The next 8 T cell receptor beta chains were all read from a single sample in a study of post-analysis software for immune sequencing data. Findings of the study overall: TRBV5-6, TRBV5-1 and TRBV20-1 were among 4 or 5 TRBV segments more frequent in patients than controls.

No antigen has been identified for these receptors. Sequencing libraries made from TCR beta cDNA carried unique molecular identifiers. From the PCR reads, TCRdb called clonotypes with MiXCR, one entry per CDR3 protein. The data hold around 500,000 distinct CDR3 sequences, with 34% observed a single time. Specimen: blood. The origin of the receptors is a girl under 18 with multiple sclerosis.

This clonotype has more than one count but fewer than ten. The chain joins TRBV12-3 or TRBV12-4 to TRBJ2-3; D ambiguous. Trimming took off 3 bases at V and 2 bases at J, with 9 bases between the two ends. The CDR3 runs to 14 residues. The DNA for the CDR3 is TGTGCCAGCAGTTTCAATAGGGACACAGATACGCAGTATTTT. Its protein is CASSFNRDTDTQYF.

The rearrangement joins TRBV6-4 to TRBJ1-1; D gene unclear. The CDR3 is made up of 14 amino acids. Germline V gene sequence: CDR1 MRHNA, CDR2 SNTAGT. V was shortened by 6 bases and J by 6 bases, with 17 bases between the two germline ends. The CDR3 DNA reads as TGTGCCAGCAGCTCAGCGAGCTCGGATCCTGAAGCTTTCTTT. Its protein product is CASSSASSDPEAFF.

Details on this clonotype: A much larger clone lies a single base off, so this may be a read error. This chain joins TRBV6-6 and TRBJ2-3, with 9 bases identical to TRBD2. V gave up 6 bases and J gave up 1 base; unmatched junction bases: 2. There are 14 residues in the CDR3. Germline CDR1 is MNHNY and CDR2 is SVGAGI (reference sequence). The CDR3 sequence is CASRSSGGTDTQYF. CDR3 DNA sequence: TGTGCCAGCAGATCTAGCGGGGGCACAGATACGCAGTATTTT.

The gene calls are TRBV20-1 and TRBJ1-2; no clear D gene. This CDR3 has 13 residues. The V end lost 4 bases, the J end lost 6 bases, and 15 bases lay between the germline ends. CDR1 is DFQATT and CDR2 is SNEGSKA in the germline V gene (reference sequence). CDR3 residues: CSAIEGNGNGYTF. The CDR3 DNA follows: TGCAGTGCTATAGAAGGGAATGGTAATGGCTACACCTTC.

This clonotype was detected a few times. This rearrangement joins TRBV12-3 or TRBV12-4 to TRBJ1-5; D unclear. The CDR3 has 13 residues. Deletions cut 1 base from V and 1 base from J, with 2 bases between. CDR3 coding DNA: TGTGCCAGCAGTTTAGTCAGCAATCAGCCCCAGCATTTT. This translates into CASSLVSNQPQHF.

DNA of the CDR3: TGTGCCAGCAGTTCCAGACAGGGGGCTCTGGGCAATCAGCCCCAGCATTTT. Amino acids: CASSSRQGALGNQPQHF. This chain uses TRBV12-3 or TRBV12-4 with TRBJ1-5, with 10 positions matching TRBD1. The CDR3 has 17 amino acids. J was trimmed by 2 bases and V by 4 bases; bases with no gene match: 8.

V is TRBV13 and J is TRBJ2-7, with D perhaps matching TRBD2 (5 bases). The V gene's germline CDR1 is PRHDT and CDR2 FYEKMQ (reference sequence). The CDR3 runs 14 residues. V dropped 5 bases and J dropped 3 bases, with 14 bases sitting between them. CDR3 DNA sequence: TGTGCCAGCAGCCGGGAACGAGCTAGCTACGAGCAGTACTTC. Its protein is CASSRERASYEQYF.

This sequence joins TRBV5-5 and TRBJ1-4, with D tentatively TRBD1 (5 bases). CDR3 length equals 18 residues. Trimming took 2 bases from V and 7 from J, leaving 24 bases between them. Germline CDR1 SGHKS, CDR2 YYEKEE (reference sequence). CDR3 nucleotide sequence: TGTGCCAGCAGCTTCAAGCCCCGTGGGGCGCGAGAGGGTGAAAAACTGTTTTTT. Translation: CASSFKPRGAREGEKLFF.